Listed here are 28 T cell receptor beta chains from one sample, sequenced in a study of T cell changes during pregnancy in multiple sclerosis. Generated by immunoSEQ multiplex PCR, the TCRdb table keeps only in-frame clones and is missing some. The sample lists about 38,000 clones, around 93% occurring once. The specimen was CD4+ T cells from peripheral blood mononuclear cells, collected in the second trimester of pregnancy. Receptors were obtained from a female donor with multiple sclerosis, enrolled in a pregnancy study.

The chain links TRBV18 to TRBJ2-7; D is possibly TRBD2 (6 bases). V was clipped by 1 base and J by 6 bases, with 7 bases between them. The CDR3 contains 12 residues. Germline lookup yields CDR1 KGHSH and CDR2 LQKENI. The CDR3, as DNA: TGTGCCAGCTCACCACGGGGAGGCGAGCAGTACTTC. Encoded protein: CASSPRGGEQYF.

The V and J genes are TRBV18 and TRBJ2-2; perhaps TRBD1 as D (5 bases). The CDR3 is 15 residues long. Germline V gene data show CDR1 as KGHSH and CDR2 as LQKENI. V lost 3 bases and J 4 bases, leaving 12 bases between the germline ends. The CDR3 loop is CASSPEQVPTGELFF. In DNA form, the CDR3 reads TGTGCCAGCTCACCTGAACAGGTCCCCACCGGGGAGCTGTTTTTT.

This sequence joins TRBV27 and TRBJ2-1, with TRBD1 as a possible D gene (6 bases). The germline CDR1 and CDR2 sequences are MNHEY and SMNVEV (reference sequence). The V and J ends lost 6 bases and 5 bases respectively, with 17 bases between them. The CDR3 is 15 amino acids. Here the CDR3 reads CASSLEGRGNNEQFF. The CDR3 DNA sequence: TGTGCCAGCAGCCTAGAGGGCAGGGGAAACAATGAGCAGTTCTTC.

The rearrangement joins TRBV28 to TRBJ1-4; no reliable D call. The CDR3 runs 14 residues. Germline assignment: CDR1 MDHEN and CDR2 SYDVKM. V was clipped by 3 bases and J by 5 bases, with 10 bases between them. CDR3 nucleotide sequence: TGTGCCAGCAGTTTTGAGGCAGTCAATGAAAAACTGTTTTTT. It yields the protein CASSFEAVNEKLFF.

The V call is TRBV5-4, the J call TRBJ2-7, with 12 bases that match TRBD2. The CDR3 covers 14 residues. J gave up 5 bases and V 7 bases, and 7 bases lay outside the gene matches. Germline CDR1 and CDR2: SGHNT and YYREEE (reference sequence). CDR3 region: CASASGRELDEQYF. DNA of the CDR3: TGTGCCAGCGCTAGCGGGAGGGAGCTAGACGAGCAGTACTTC.

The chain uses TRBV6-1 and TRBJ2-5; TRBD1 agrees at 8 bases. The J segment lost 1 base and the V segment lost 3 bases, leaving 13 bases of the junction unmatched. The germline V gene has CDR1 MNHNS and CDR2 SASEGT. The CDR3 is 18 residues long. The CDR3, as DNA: TGTGCCAGCAGTGATCCGATCCGGGACAGGTCCTTCCAAGAGACCCAGTACTTC. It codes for CASSDPIRDRSFQETQYF.

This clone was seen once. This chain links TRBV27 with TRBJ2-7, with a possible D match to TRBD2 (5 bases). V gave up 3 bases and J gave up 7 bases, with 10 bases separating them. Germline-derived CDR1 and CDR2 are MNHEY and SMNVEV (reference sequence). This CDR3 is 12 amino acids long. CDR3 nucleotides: TGTGCCAGCAGTTTTCGGACGGGAGAGCAGTACTTC. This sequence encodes CASSFRTGEQYF.

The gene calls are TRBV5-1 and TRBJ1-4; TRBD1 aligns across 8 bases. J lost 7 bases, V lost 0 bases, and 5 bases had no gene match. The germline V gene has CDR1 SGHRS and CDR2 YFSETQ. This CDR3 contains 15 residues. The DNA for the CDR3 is TGCGCCAGCAGCTTGGGGCAGGGGGCTAGTGAAAAACTGTTTTTT. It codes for CASSLGQGASEKLFF.

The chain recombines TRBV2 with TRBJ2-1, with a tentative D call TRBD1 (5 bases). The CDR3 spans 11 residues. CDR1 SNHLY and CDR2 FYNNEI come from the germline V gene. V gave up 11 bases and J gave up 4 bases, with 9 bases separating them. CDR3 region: CAATGYNEQFF. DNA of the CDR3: TGTGCCGCTACAGGTTACAATGAGCAGTTCTTC.

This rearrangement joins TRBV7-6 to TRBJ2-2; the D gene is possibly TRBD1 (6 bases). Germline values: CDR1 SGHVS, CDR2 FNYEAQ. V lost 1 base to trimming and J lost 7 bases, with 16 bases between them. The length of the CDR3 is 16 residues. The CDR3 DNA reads TGTGCCAGCAGCTTAGGACAGGCCCCTGCGAGCGGGGAGCTGTTTTTT. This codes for CASSLGQAPASGELFF.

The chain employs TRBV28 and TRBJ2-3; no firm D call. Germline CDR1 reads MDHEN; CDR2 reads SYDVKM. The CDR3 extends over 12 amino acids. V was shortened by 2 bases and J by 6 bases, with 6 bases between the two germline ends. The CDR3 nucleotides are TGTGCCAGCAGTTTAGTCGGGGATACGCAGTATTTT. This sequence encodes CASSLVGDTQYF.

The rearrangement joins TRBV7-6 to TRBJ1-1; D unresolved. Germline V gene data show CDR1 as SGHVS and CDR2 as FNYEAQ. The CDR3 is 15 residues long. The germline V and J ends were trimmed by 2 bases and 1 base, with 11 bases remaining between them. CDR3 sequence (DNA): TGTGCCAGCAGCTTAACTGCTGGTGGGAACACTGAAGCTTTCTTT. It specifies CASSLTAGGNTEAFF.

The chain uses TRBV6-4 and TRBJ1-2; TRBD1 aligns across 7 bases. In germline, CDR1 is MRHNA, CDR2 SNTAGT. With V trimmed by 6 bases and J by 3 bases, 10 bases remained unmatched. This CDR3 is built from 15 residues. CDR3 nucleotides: TGTGCCAGCAGGCGACAGGGTTCCAACTACTATGGCTACACCTTC. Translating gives CASRRQGSNYYGYTF.

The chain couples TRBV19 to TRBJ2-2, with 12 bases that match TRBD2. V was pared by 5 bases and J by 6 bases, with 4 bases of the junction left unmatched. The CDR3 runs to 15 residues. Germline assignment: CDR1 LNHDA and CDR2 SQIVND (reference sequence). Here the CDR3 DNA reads TGTGCCAGTAGTTTACTAGCGGGGGGTTCCGGGGAGCTGTTTTTT. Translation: CASSLLAGGSGELFF. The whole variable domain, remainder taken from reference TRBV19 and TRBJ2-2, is DGGITQSPKYLFRKEGQNVTLSCEQNLNHDAMYWYRQDPGQGLRLIYYSQIVNDFQKGDIAEGYSVSREKKESFPLTVTSAQKNPTAFYLCASSLLAGGSGELFFGEGSRLTVL.

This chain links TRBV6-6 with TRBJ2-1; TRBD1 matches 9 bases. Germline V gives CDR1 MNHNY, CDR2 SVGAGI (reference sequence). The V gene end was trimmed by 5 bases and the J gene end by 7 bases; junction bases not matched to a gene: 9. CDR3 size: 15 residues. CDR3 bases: TGTGCCAGCAGTCTCGGGGGGACAGGGTGGAATGAGCAGTTCTTC. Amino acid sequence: CASSLGGTGWNEQFF.

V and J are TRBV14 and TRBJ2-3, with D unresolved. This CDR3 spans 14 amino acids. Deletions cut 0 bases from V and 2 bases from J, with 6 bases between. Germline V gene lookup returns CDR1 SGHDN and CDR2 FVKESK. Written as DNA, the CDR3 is TGTGCCAGCAGCCAAGATCAGAACACAGATACGCAGTATTTT. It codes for CASSQDQNTDTQYF. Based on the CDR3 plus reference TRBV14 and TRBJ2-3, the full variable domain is EAGVTQFPSHSVIEKGQTVTLRCDPISGHDNLYWYRRVMGKEIKFLLHFVKESKQDESGMPNNRFLAERTGGTYSTLKVQPAELEDSGVYFCASSQDQNTDTQYFGPGTRLTVL.

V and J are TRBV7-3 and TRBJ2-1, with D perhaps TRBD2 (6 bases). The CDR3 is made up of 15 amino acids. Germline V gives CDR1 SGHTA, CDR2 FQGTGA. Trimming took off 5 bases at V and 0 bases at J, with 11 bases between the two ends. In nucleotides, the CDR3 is TGTGCCAGCAGCCTTTCGGAGGGCTCCTACAATGAGCAGTTCTTC. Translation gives CASSLSEGSYNEQFF.

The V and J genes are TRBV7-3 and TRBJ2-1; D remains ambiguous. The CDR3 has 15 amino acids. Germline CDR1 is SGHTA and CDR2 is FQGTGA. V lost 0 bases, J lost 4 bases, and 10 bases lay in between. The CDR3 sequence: CASSLTSYDYNEQFF. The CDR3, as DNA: TGTGCCAGCAGCTTAACCTCCTACGATTACAATGAGCAGTTCTTC.

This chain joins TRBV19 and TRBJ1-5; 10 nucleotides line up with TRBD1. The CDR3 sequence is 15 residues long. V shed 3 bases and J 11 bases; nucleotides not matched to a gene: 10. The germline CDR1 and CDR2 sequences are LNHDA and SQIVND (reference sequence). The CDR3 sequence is CASSIGTGARGSQHF. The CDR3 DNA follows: TGTGCCAGTAGTATTGGGACAGGGGCACGGGGATCCCAGCATTTT. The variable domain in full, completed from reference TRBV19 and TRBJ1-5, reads DGGITQSPKYLFRKEGQNVTLSCEQNLNHDAMYWYRQDPGQGLRLIYYSQIVNDFQKGDIAEGYSVSREKKESFPLTVTSAQKNPTAFYLCASSIGTGARGSQHFGDGTRLSIL.

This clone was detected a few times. CDR3 sequence: CASSLGAGRTGNFGYTF. DNA of the CDR3: TGTGCCAGCAGCTTAGGGGCCGGGCGGACAGGGAATTTTGGCTACACCTTC. J is TRBJ1-2 and V is TRBV7-2, with 8 bases that match TRBD1. Germline V gives CDR1 SGHTA, CDR2 FQGNSA. V shed 1 base, J shed 7 bases, and the junction held 14 bases outside the gene matches. The CDR3 has 17 amino acids.

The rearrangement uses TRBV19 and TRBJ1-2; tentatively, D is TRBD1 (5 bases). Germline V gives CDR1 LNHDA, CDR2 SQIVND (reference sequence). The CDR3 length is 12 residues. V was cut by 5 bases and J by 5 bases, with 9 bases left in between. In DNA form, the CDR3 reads TGTGCCAGTAGTTCCAGGGTTTATGGCTACACCTTC. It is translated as CASSSRVYGYTF.

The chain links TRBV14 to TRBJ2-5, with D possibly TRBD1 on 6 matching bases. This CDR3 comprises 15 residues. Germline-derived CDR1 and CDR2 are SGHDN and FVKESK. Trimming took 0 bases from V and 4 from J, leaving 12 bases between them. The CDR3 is CASSQDLGGSETQYF. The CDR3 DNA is TGTGCCAGCAGCCAAGATTTAGGGGGATCAGAGACCCAGTACTTC. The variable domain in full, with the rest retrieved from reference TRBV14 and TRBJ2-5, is EAGVTQFPSHSVIEKGQTVTLRCDPISGHDNLYWYRRVMGKEIKFLLHFVKESKQDESGMPNNRFLAERTGGTYSTLKVQPAELEDSGVYFCASSQDLGGSETQYFGPGTRLLVL.

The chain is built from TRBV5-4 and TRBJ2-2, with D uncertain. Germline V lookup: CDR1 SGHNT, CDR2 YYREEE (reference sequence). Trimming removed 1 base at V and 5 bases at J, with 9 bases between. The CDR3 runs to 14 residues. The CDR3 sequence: CASSLNRNTGELFF. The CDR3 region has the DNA TGTGCCAGCAGCTTGAACAGAAATACCGGGGAGCTGTTTTTT.

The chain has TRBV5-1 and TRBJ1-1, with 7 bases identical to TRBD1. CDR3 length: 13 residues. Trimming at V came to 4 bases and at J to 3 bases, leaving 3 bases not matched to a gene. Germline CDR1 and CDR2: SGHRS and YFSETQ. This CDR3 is CASSTQGDTEAFF. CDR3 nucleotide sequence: TGCGCCAGCAGCACCCAGGGGGACACTGAAGCTTTCTTT.

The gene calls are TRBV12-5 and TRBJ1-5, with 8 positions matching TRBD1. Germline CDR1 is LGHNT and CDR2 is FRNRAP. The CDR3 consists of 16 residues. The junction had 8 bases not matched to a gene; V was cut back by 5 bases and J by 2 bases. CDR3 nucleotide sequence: TGTGCTAGTGGTCCGTTAACAGGGGGTGGCAATCAGCCCCAGCATTTT. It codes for CASGPLTGGGNQPQHF.

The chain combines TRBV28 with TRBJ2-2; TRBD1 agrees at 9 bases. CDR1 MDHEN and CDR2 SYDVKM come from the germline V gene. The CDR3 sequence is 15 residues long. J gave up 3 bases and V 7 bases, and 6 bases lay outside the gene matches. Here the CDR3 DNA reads TGTGCCAGCATACAGGGGGCCTCGGACACCGGGGAGCTGTTTTTT. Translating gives CASIQGASDTGELFF.

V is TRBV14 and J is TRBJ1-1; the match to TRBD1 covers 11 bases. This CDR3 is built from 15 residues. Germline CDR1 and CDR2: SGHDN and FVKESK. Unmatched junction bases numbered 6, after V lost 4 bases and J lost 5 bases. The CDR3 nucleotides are TGTGCCAGCAGCCTCCGGACAGGGGGCCGGACTGAAGCTTTCTTT. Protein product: CASSLRTGGRTEAFF.

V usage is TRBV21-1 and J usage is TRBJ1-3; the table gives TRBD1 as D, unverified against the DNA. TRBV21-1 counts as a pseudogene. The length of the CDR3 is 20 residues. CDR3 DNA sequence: TGTGCCAGCAGCAAAGGAAAGGGGGCACCGGGCGCCGACGCTGGAAACACCATATATTTT. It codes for CASSKGKGAPGADAGNTIYF.